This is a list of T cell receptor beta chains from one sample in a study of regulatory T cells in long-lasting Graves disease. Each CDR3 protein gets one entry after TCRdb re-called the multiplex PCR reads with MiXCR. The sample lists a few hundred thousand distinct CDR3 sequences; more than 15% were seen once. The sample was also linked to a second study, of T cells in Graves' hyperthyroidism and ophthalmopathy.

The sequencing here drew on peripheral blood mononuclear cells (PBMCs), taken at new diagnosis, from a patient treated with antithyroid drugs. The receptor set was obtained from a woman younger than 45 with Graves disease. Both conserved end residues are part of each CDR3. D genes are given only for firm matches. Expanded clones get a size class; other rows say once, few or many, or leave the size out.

cdr3_aa: CATSDFGGKSFF; cdr3_nt: TGTGCCACCAGTGATTTTGGAGGGAAATCTTTCTTT; v_call: TRBV24-1; j_call: TRBJ1-1; d_call: -; clone_size: many
cdr3_aa: CASRERQETQYF; cdr3_nt: TGTGCCAGCAGAGAGAGGCAAGAGACCCAGTACTTC; v_call: TRBV12-3/TRBV12-4; j_call: TRBJ2-5; d_call: -; clone_size: -
cdr3_aa: CASSYPAGSSNQPQHF; cdr3_nt: TGTGCCAGCAGTTACCCTGCGGGCAGTAGCAATCAGCCCCAGCATTTT; v_call: TRBV7-4; j_call: TRBJ1-5; d_call: -; clone_size: many
cdr3_aa: CASSLTLAGGPQFF; cdr3_nt: TGTGCCAGCAGCTTAACGCTAGCGGGGGGGCCGCAGTTCTTC; v_call: TRBV9; j_call: TRBJ2-1; d_call: TRBD2; clone_size: -
cdr3_aa: CSAISGGMQDEQYF; cdr3_nt: TGCAGTGCCATTAGTGGAGGGATGCAGGACGAGCAGTACTTC; v_call: TRBV20-1; j_call: TRBJ2-7; d_call: -; clone_size: many
cdr3_aa: CASGPGLETQYF; cdr3_nt: TGTGCCAGTGGTCCGGGGCTGGAGACCCAGTACTTC; v_call: TRBV19; j_call: TRBJ2-5; d_call: -; clone_size: -
cdr3_aa: CATLPLGGENYGYTF; cdr3_nt: TGTGCCACGCTCCCCCTTGGGGGAGAGAACTATGGCTACACCTTC; v_call: TRBV6-1; j_call: TRBJ1-2; d_call: -; clone_size: -
cdr3_aa: CSAPPTGPYGYTF; cdr3_nt: TGCAGCGCCCCCCCGACAGGGCCCTATGGCTACACCTTC; v_call: TRBV29-1; j_call: TRBJ1-2; d_call: TRBD1; clone_size: many
cdr3_aa: CATREAKNIQYF; cdr3_nt: TGTGCCACCAGGGAGGCCAAAAACATTCAGTACTTC; v_call: TRBV24-1; j_call: TRBJ2-4; d_call: -; clone_size: -
cdr3_aa: CASNRGPDTEAFF; cdr3_nt: TGTGCCAGCAATCGGGGGCCTGACACTGAAGCTTTCTTT; v_call: TRBV7-9; j_call: TRBJ1-1; d_call: -; clone_size: many
cdr3_aa: CASSQASGNNEQFF; cdr3_nt: TGTGCCAGCTCACAGGCTAGCGGAAACAATGAGCAGTTCTTC; v_call: TRBV18; j_call: TRBJ2-1; d_call: TRBD2; clone_size: -
cdr3_aa: CASGKGSYGYTF; cdr3_nt: TGTGCCAGCGGGAAAGGGAGCTATGGCTACACCTTC; v_call: TRBV2; j_call: TRBJ1-2; d_call: -; clone_size: many
cdr3_aa: CASSVTPGGADTQYF; cdr3_nt: TGTGCCAGCAGCGTAACCCCCGGAGGTGCAGATACGCAGTATTTT; v_call: TRBV9; j_call: TRBJ2-3; d_call: -; clone_size: -
cdr3_aa: CASSLLPYGDTQYF; cdr3_nt: TGTGCCAGCAGTTTACTACCTTATGGAGATACGCAGTATTTT; v_call: TRBV12-3/TRBV12-4; j_call: TRBJ2-3; d_call: -; clone_size: many
cdr3_aa: CASRPHRTDQPEAFF; cdr3_nt: TGTGCCAGCAGACCTCACAGAACCGATCAACCTGAAGCTTTCTTT; v_call: TRBV12-3/TRBV12-4; j_call: TRBJ1-1; d_call: -; clone_size: many
cdr3_aa: CSARDPGRGTGNEQFF; cdr3_nt: TGCAGTGCTAGAGATCCAGGTCGGGGAACGGGGAATGAGCAGTTCTTC; v_call: TRBV20-1; j_call: TRBJ2-1; d_call: -; clone_size: many
cdr3_aa: CASSLSEETQYF; cdr3_nt: TGTGCCAGCAGCCTTTCAGAAGAGACCCAGTACTTC; v_call: TRBV3-1; j_call: TRBJ2-5; d_call: -; clone_size: many
cdr3_aa: CASSQRGEQFF; cdr3_nt: TGTGCCAGCAGTCAAAGGGGTGAGCAGTTCTTC; v_call: TRBV3-1; j_call: TRBJ2-1; d_call: -; clone_size: many
cdr3_aa: CASSLGGPGNTIYF; cdr3_nt: TGTGCCAGTAGTCTAGGGGGACCCGGAAACACCATATATTTT; v_call: TRBV19; j_call: TRBJ1-3; d_call: -; clone_size: few
cdr3_aa: CSAPPRGGRPFF; cdr3_nt: TGCAGTGCTCCTCCCCGGGGGGGGAGGCCTTTCTTT; v_call: TRBV20-1; j_call: TRBJ1-1; d_call: -; clone_size: many
cdr3_aa: CATSDRDRWQGYTF; cdr3_nt: TGTGCCACCAGTGATCGGGACCGGTGGCAAGGCTACACCTTC; v_call: TRBV24-1; j_call: TRBJ1-2; d_call: -; clone_size: many
cdr3_aa: CASRDSGGETQYF; cdr3_nt: TGTGCCAGCAGGGATTCAGGGGGAGAGACCCAGTACTTC; v_call: TRBV6-1; j_call: TRBJ2-5; d_call: TRBD1; clone_size: many
cdr3_aa: CASTRTGVNTGELFF; cdr3_nt: TGTGCCAGCACCCGGACAGGGGTAAACACCGGGGAGCTGTTTTTT; v_call: TRBV12-3/TRBV12-4; j_call: TRBJ2-2; d_call: TRBD1; clone_size: few